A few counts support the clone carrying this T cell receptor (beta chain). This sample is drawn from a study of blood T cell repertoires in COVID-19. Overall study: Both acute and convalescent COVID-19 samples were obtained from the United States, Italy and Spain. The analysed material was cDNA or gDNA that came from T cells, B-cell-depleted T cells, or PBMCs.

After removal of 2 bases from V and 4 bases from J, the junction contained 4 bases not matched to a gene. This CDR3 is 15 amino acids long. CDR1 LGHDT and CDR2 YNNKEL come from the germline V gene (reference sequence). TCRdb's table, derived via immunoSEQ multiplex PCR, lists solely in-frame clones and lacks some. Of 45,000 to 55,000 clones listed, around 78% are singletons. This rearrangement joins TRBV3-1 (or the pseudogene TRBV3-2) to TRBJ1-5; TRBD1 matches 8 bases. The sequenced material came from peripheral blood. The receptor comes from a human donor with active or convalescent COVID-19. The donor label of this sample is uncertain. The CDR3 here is CASSQSDRVNQPQHF. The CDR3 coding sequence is TGTGCCAGCAGCCAATCGGACAGGGTTAATCAGCCCCAGCATTTT.